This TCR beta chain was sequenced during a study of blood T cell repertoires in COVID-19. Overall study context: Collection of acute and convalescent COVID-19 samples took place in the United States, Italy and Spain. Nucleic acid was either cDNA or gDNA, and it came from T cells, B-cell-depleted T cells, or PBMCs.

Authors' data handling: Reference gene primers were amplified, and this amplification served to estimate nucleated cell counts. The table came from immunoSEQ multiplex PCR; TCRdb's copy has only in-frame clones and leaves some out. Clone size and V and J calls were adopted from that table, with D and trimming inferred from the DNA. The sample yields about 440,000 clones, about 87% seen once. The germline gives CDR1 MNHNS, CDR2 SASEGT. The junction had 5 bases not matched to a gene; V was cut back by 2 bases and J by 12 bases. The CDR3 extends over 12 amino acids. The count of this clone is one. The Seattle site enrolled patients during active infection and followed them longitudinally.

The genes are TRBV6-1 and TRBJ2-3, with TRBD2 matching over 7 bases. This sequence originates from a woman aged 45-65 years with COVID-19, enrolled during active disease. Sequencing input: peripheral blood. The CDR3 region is CASSEIGTIQYF. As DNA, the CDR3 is TGTGCCAGCAGTGAAATAGGGACTATCCAGTATTTT.